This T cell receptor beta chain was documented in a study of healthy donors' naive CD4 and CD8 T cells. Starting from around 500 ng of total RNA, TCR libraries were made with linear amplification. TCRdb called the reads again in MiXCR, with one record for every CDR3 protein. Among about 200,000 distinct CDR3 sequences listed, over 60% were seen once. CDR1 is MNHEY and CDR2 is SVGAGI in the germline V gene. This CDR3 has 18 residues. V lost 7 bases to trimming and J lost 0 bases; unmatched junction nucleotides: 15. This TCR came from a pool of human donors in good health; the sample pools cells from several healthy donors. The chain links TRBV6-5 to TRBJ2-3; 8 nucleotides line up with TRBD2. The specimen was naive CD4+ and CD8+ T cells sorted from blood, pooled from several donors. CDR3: CASTPRGASGSSTDTQYF. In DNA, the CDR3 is TGTGCCAGCACCCCAAGAGGGGCTAGCGGGTCTAGCACAGATACGCAGTATTTT.